This T cell receptor beta chain was captured by sequencing in a study of blood T cell repertoires in COVID-19. Study overall: Sites across the United States, Italy and Spain contributed samples from acute and convalescent COVID-19. T cells, B-cell-depleted T cells, or PBMCs supplied cDNA or gDNA.

Deletions cut 5 bases from V and 3 bases from J, with 13 bases between. CDR1 and CDR2 from the germline V gene are SGHTA and FQGNSA. The CDR3 is made up of 15 amino acids. Authors' methods: Using reference gene primer amplification, nucleated cell counts were estimated. Using immunoSEQ multiplex PCR, the repertoire was profiled, and TCRdb retains in-frame clones only, with some absent. V and J calls and clone size are given by that table; D and trimming were obtained from the DNA. The sample has about 75,000 clones, 70% to 80% seen once. The source of this sequence is a woman of 80 years or more with active or convalescent COVID-19. Sample: peripheral blood. This sequence joins TRBV7-2 and TRBJ2-2; no clear D gene. CDR3 DNA sequence: TGTGCCAGCAGCGGGCAGGCCCTGGACACCGGGGAGCTGTTTTTT. Protein: CASSGQALDTGELFF.